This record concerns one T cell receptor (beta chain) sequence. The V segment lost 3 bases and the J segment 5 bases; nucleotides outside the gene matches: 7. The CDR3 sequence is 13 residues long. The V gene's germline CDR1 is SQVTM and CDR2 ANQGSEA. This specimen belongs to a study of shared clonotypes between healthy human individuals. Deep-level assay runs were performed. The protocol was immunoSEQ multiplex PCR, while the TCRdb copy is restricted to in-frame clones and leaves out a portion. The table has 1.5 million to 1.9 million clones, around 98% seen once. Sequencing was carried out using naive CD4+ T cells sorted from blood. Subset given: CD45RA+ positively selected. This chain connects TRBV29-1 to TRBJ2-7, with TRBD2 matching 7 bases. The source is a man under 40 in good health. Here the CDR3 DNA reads TGCAGCGTTGAGGGCGGGAGTCCCCACGAGCAGTACTTC. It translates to CSVEGGSPHEQYF.